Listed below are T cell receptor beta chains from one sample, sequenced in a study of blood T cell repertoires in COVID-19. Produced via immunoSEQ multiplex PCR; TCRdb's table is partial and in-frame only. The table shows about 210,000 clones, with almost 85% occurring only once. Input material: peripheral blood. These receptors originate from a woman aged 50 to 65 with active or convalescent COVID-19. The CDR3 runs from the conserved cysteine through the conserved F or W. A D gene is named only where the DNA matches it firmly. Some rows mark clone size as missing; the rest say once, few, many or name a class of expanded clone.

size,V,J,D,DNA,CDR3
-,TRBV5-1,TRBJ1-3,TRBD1,TGCGCCAGCAGCCGGCTTGCGGGACAGGGAAACACCATATATTTT,CASSRLAGQGNTIYF
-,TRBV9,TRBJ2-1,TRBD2,TGTGCCAGCAGCGTAGCACTAGCGGGGTACAATGAGCAGTTCTTC,CASSVALAGYNEQFF
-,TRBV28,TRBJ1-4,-,TGTGCCAGCAGTTCCAGGGTACTGGGTGAAAAACTGTTTTTT,CASSSRVLGEKLFF
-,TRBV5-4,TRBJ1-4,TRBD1,TGTGCCAGCAGCGGCGGGACAGGCGTGGAAAAACTGTTTTTT,CASSGGTGVEKLFF
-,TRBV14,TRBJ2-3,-,TGTGCCAGCAGCCAAAAGACTATCACAGATACGCAGTATTTT,CASSQKTITDTQYF
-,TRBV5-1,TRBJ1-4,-,TGCGCCAGCAGCTTGGAAGGAGGTGGAGGGGATGAAAAACTGTTTTTT,CASSLEGGGGDEKLFF
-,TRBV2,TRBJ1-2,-,TGTGCCAGCAGGGTCCAGACAGGCTACACCTTC,CASRVQTGYTF
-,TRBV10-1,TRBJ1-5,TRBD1,TGCGCCAGCAGTCCAGGGGGCAGTCAGCCCCAGCATTTT,CASSPGGSQPQHF
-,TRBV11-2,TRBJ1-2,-,TGTGCCAGCAGCCTGTCCTCCTTCGGGAGTAGCTACACCTTC,CASSLSSFGSSYTF
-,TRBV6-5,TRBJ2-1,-,TGTGCCAGCAGTTACTCACGGACTTACAATGAGCAGTTCTTC,CASSYSRTYNEQFF
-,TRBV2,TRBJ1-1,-,TGTGCCAGCAGTATCCTGGGGAGGGGGTACACTGAAGCTTTCTTT,CASSILGRGYTEAFF
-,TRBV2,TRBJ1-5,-,TGTGCCAGCAGCAAGGACACAGCTAATCAGCCCCAGCATTTT,CASSKDTANQPQHF
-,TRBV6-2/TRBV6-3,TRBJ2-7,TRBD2,TGTGCCAGCAGTTACTCGAGGCCTAGCGGGACCCAGTACGAGCAGTACTTC,CASSYSRPSGTQYEQYF
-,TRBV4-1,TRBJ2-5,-,TGCGCCAGCAGCCCCTACCCCCAAGAGACCCAGTACTTC,CASSPYPQETQYF
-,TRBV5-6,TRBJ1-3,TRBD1,TGTGCCAGCAGCTTGACAGGGGGCGGTTCTGGAAACACCATATATTTT,CASSLTGGGSGNTIYF
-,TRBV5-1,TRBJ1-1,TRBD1,TGCGCCAGCAGCACCTCGACAGGGCAGACTGAAGCTTTCTTT,CASSTSTGQTEAFF
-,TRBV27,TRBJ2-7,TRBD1,TGTGCCAGCAGTTTTGGACAGGGCGGCGAGCAGTACTTC,CASSFGQGGEQYF
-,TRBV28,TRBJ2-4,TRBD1,TGTGCCAGCAGGACCCTCGGACAGGGGGCAGTCAAAAACATTCAGTACTTC,CASRTLGQGAVKNIQYF
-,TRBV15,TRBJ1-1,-,TGTGCCACCAGCAGAGGTCGGGTTCAAGCTTTCTTT,CATSRGRVQAFF
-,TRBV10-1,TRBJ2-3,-,TGCGCCAGCAGTGAGGCGGGGCGCACAGATACGCAGTATTTT,CASSEAGRTDTQYF
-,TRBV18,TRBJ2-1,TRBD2,TGTGCCAGCTCACACGGACTAGCGGGCGCCTACAATGAGCAGTTCTTC,CASSHGLAGAYNEQFF
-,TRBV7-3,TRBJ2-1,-,TGTGCCAGCAGCCCAATAGCGAACACATACAATGAGCAGTTCTTC,CASSPIANTYNEQFF
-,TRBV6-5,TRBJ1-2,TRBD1,TGTGCCAGCAGTTGGGACAGGGACTATGGCTACACCTTC,CASSWDRDYGYTF
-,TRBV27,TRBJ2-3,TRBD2,TGTGCCAGCAGTGCCGGGACTAGCGGGCTCCGCACAGATACGCAGTATTTT,CASSAGTSGLRTDTQYF
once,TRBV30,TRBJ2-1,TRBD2,TGTGCCTCTATAGCGGGTGCCTACAATGAGCAGTTCTTC,CASIAGAYNEQFF
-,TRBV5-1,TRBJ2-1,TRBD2,TGCGCCAGCAGCCCTTCCGGCGGGAGCAGTAATGAGCAGTTCTTC,CASSPSGGSSNEQFF
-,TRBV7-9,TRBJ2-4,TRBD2,TGTGCCAGCAGCGCAAGACTAGCGGGGGCCCCGAGAGGCAAAAACATTCAGTACTTC,CASSARLAGAPRGKNIQYF
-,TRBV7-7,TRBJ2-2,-,TGTGCCAGCAGCCTCTACCCGGGGACACCCAAGCCCGGGGAGCTGTTTTTT,CASSLYPGTPKPGELFF
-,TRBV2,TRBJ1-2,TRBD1,TGTGCCAGCAGTGAACAGGGACAGGGTTTTGGCTACACCTTC,CASSEQGQGFGYTF